This T cell receptor (beta chain) comes out of a study of blood T cell repertoires in COVID-19 (dated by TCRdb to 2020 to 2021). About the full investigation: Samples from collaborators originated in the United States, Italy and Spain and spanned both the acute and convalescent phases of COVID-19. The sample metadata nearly always contained a de-identified subject ID, COVID-19 status, age in years and sex. The material from the prospective study consisted of cDNA or gDNA derived from T cells, B-cell-depleted T cells, or PBMCs. Subjects who had been exposed to COVID-19, were actively infected with it, or had recovered from it provided the deeply sampled blood TCRbeta repertoires that made up the dataset. Samples were obtained from the ongoing ImmuneRACE study (first 160 participants) and from 1,254 subjects provided by 6 global collaborators. HLA class I and class II types, where available, came from metadata supplied by the sample provider rather than from assay-based typing. The repertoires were made available in a free public database intended to serve as a resource for research on the immune response to SARS-CoV-2.

V loses 2 bases, J loses 8 bases, and the germline ends lie 12 bases apart. CDR1 MNHEY and CDR2 SVGAGI are derived from the germline V gene. Reading from cysteine to phenylalanine, the CDR3 counts 14 amino acids. Only CDR3 DNA remains: 42 bases, in frame from the first base. The paper's findings and limits, for the study overall: Clinical and demographic metadata were provided uncurated, with the amount varying by source and participant.

This clone occurred a few times. Its antigen remains undetermined. Qualities for individual bases were not recorded, and no much larger clone is one base off. Whole blood was collected in K2EDTA tubes by collaborating institutions according to the institutions' own protocols. For TCRbeta analysis, collaborator samples were shipped as frozen whole blood, as isolated PBMCs, or as DNA extracted from either sample type. TCRbeta CDR3 regions were amplified from genomic DNA by means of the immunoSEQ Assay, a bias-controlled multiplex PCR. The study's processing was this. Within the assay, amplification of reference gene primers was used to estimate how many nucleated cells each sample contained. To quantify the absolute abundance of each unique TCRbeta CDR3 rearrangement, sequence reads were collapsed and filtered. Productive Simpson clonality was computed per sample as the square root of Simpson's diversity index over productive rearrangements. The table was pulled from immuneACCESS by TCRdb, which kept in-frame rearrangements only. Such tables lose some clones; where checked, under half of the loss comes from unresolved V genes, and the rest has no known cause. V, J and clone size reflect that table, while D and trimming were determined from the DNA. Here the sample has 110,000 or so clones; 81% occur a single time. Roughly 1.5% of the sample is in the top ten clones.

The source is a man in his fifties or sixties with acute or convalescent COVID-19. What was sequenced was peripheral blood. The rearrangement joined TRBV6-5 to TRBJ1-4, with the D gene uncertain. CDR3 region: CASSYRGFGEKLFF. The sequenced DNA: TGTGCCAGCAGTTACCGTGGATTCGGGGAAAAACTGTTTTTT.